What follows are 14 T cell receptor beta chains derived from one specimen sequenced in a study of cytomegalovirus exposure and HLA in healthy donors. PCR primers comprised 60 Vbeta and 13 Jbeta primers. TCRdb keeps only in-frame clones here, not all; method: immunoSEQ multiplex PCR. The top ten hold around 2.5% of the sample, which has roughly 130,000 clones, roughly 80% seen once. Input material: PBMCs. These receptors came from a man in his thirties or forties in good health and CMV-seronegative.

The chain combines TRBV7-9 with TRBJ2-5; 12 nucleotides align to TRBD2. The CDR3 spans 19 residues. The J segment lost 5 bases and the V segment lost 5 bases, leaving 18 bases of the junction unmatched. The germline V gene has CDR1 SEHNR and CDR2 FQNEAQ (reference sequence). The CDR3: CASSRFTASGRARGETQYF. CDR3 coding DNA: TGTGCCAGCAGCCGATTTACGGCTAGCGGGAGGGCCAGGGGGGAGACCCAGTACTTC.

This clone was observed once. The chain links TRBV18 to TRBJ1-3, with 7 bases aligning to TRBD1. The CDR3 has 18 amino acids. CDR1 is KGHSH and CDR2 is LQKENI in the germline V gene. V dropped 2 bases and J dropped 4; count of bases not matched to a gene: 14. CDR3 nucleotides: TGTGCCAGCTCACCATACAGAGGACAGGCGTACGTCGGAAACACCATATATTTT. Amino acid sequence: CASSPYRGQAYVGNTIYF.

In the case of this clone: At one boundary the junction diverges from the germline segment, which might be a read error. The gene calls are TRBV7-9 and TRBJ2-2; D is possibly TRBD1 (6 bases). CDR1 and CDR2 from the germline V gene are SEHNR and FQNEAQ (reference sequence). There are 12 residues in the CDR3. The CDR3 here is CSSSTRDTELFF. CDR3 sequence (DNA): TGTTCCAGCAGCACCCGGGACACCGAGCTGTTTTTT.

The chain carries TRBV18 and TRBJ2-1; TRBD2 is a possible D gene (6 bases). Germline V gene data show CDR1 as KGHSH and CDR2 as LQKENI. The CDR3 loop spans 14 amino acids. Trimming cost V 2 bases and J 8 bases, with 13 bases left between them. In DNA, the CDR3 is TGTGCCAGCTCACCAAGGCGGGATTTGGATGAGCAGTTCTTC. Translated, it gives CASSPRRDLDEQFF.

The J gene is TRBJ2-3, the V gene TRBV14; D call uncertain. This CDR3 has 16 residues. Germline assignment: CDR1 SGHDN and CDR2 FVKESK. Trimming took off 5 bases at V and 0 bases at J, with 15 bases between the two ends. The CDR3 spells CASSEFGAASTDTQYF. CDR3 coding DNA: TGTGCCAGCAGCGAGTTCGGAGCAGCTAGCACAGATACGCAGTATTTT.

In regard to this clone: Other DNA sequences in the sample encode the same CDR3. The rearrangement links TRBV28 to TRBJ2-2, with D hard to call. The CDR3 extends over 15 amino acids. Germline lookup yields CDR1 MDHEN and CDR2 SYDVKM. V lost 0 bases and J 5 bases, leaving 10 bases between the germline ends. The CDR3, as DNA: TGTGCCAGCAGTTTATGGCGACTGAATACCGGGGAGCTGTTTTTT. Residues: CASSLWRLNTGELFF.

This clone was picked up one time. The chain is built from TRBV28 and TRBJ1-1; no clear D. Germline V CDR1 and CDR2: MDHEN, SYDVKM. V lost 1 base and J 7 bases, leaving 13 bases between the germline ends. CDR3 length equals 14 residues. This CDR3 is CASSLLAQTREAFF. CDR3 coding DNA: TGTGCCAGCAGTTTATTGGCACAAACCCGTGAAGCTTTCTTT.

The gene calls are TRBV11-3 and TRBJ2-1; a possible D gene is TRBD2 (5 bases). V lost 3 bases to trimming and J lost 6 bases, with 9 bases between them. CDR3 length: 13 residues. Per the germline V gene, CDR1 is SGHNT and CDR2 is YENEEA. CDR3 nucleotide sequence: TGTGCCAGCAGCTTGGAGGTTCGCAATGAGCAGTTCTTC. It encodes CASSLEVRNEQFF.

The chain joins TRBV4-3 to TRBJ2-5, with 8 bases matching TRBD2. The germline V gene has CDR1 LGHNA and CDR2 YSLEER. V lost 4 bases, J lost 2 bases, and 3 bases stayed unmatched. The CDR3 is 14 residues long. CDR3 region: CASSRGTRQETQYF. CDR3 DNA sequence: TGCGCCAGCAGCCGCGGGACTAGACAAGAGACCCAGTACTTC.

For the CDR3, the DNA is TGTGCCAGCAGCTTAGCCGGGAGCAGTTACAATGAGCAGTTCTTC. This sequence encodes CASSLAGSSYNEQFF. The chain has TRBV11-2 and TRBJ2-1, with D perhaps TRBD2 (6 bases). The CDR3 has 15 amino acids. Trimming took 1 base from V and 4 from J, leaving 11 bases between them. Per germline, CDR1 SGHAT and CDR2 FQNNGV.

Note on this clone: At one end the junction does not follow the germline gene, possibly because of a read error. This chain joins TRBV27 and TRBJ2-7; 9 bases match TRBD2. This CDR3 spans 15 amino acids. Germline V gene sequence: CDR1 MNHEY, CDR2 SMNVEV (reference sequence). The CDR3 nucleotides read TGTGCCAGCAGCCCCTATCCCGAGCGGGAGGTTGAGCAGTACTTT. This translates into CASSPYPEREVEQYF.

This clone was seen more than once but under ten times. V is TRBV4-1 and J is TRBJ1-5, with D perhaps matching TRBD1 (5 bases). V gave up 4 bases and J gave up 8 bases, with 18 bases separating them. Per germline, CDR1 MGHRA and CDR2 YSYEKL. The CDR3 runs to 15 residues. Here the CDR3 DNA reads TGCGCCAGCAGCCTAGAGTGGAGGGGAGTGGAGCCCCAGCATTTT. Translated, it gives CASSLEWRGVEPQHF.

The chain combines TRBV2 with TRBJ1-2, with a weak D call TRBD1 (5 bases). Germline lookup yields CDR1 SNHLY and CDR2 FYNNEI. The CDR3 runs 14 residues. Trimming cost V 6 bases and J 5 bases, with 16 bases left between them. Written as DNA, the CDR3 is TGTGCCAGCAGCGGTAGGGGCAAAGGATATGGCTACACCTTC. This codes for CASSGRGKGYGYTF.

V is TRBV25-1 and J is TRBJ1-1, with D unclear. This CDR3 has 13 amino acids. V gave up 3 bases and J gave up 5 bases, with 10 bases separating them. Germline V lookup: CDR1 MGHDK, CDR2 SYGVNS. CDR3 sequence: CASSDIAGTEAFF. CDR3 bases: TGTGCCAGCAGTGACATCGCGGGAACTGAAGCTTTCTTT.